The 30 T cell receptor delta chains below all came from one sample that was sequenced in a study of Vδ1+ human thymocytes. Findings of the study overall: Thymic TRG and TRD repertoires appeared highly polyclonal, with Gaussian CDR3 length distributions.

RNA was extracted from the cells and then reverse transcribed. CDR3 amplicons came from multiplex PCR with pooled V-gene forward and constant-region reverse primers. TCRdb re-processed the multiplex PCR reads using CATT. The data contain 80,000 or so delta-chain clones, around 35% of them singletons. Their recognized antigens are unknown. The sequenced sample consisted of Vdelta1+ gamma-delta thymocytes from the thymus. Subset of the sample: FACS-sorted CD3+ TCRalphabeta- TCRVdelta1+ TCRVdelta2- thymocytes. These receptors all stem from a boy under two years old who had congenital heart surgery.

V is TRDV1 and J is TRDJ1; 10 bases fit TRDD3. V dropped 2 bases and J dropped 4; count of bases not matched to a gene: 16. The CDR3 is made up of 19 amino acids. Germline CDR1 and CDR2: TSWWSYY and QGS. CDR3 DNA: TGTGCTCTTGGGGAAGGCTTCCCATACTGGGGGATTAGCAACGATAAACTCATCTTT. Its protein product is CALGEGFPYWGISNDKLIF.

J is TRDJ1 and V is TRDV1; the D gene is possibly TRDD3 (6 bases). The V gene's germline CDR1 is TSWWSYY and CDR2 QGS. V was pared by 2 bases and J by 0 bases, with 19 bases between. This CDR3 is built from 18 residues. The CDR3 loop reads CALGEKGRWGPYTDKLIF. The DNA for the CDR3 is TGTGCTCTTGGGGAAAAGGGCAGGTGGGGGCCTTACACCGATAAACTCATCTTT.

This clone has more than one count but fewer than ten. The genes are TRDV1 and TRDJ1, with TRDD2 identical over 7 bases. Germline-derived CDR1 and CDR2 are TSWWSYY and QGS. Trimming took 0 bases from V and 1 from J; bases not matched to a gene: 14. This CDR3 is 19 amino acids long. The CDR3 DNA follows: TGTGCTCTTGGGGAACTAGTCGGGGCCTTCCTGGGCTGCACCGATAAACTCATCTTT. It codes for CALGELVGAFLGCTDKLIF.

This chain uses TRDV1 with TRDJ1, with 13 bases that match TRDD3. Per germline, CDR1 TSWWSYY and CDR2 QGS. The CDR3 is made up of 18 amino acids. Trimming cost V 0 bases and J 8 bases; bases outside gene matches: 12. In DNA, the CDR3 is TGTGCTCTTGGGGAACTGCCCTTCCCAGTACTGGGGGATACGAAACTCATCTTT. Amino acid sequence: CALGELPFPVLGDTKLIF.

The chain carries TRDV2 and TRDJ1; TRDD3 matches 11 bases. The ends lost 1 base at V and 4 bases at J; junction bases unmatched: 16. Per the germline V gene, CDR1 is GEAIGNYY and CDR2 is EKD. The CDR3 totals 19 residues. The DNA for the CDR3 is TGTGCCTGTGACACGGGAGGCGATGGGGGATACGGGATGATCGATAAACTCATCTTT. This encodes CACDTGGDGGYGMIDKLIF.

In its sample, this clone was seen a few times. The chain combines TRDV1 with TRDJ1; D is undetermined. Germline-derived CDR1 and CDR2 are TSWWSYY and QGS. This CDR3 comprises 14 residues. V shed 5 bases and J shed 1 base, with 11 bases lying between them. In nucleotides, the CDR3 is TGTGCTCTTGGGAATCTACGGGGCACCGATAAACTCATCTTT. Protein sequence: CALGNLRGTDKLIF.

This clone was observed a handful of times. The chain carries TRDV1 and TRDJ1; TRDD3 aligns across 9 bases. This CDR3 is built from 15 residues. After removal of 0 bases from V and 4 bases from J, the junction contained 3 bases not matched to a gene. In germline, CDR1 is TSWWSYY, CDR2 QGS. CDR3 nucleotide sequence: TGTGCTCTTGGGGAACTGGCTGGGGGATGCGATAAACTCATCTTT. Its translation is CALGELAGGCDKLIF.

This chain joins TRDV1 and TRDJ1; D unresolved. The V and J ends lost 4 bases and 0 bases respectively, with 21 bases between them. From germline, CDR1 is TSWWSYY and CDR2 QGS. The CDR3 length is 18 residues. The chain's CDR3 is CALGAPLEGPIYTDKLIF. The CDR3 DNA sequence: TGTGCTCTTGGGGCCCCCCTCGAGGGACCCATTTACACCGATAAACTCATCTTT.

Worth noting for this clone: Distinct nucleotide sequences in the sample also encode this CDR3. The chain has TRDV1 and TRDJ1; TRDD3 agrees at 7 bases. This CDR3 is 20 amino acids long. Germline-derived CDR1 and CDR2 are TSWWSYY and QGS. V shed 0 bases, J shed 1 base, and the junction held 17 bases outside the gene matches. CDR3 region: CALGELSHFCTGDPTDKLIF. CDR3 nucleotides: TGTGCTCTTGGGGAACTCTCCCATTTCTGTACTGGGGATCCCACCGATAAACTCATCTTT.

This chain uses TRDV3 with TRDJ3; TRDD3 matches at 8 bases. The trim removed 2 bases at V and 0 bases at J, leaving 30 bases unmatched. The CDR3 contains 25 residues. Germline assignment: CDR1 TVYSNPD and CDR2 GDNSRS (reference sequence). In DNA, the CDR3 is TGTGCCTTTGGGGACAACCTATGCCGGGGGATAAAGGTGGGGACCAGCTCCTGGGACACCCGACAGATGTTTTTC. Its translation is CAFGDNLCRGIKVGTSSWDTRQMFF.

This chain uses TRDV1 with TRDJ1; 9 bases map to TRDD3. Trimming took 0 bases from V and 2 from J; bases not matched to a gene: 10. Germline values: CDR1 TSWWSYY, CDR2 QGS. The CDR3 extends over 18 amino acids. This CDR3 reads CALGELRWGYEGTDKLIF. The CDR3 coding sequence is TGTGCTCTTGGGGAACTGCGCTGGGGATACGAGGGTACCGATAAACTCATCTTT.

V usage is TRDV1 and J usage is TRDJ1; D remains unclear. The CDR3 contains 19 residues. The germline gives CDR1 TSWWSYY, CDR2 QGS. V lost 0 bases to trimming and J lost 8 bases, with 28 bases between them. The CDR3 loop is CALGELRFLRLLPECKLIF. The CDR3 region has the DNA TGTGCTCTTGGGGAACTTCGGTTTCTACGACTACTGCCCGAGTGCAAACTCATCTTT.

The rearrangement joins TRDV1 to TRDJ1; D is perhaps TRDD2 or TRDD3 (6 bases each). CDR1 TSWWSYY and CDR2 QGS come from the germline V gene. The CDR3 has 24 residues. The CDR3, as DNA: TGTGCCCTTTCCTATTTCCGAGGGGGACCCTTCCGTTCGGATTCGACCCTTTACACCGATAAACTCATCTTT. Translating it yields CALSYFRGGPFRSDSTLYTDKLIF.

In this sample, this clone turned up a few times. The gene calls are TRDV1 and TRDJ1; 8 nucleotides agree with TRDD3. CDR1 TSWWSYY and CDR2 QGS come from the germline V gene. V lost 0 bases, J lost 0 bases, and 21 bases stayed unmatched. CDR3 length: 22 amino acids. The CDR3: CALGELPPTGGPREGYTDKLIF. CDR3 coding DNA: TGTGCTCTTGGGGAACTTCCCCCTACTGGGGGCCCACGCGAGGGTTACACCGATAAACTCATCTTT.

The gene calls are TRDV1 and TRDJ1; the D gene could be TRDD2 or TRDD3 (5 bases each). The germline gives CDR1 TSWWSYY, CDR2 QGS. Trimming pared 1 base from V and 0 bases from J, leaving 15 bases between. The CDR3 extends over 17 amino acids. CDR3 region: CALGEPSLMGYTDKLIF. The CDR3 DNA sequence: TGTGCTCTTGGGGAACCTTCCCTGATGGGGTACACCGATAAACTCATCTTT.

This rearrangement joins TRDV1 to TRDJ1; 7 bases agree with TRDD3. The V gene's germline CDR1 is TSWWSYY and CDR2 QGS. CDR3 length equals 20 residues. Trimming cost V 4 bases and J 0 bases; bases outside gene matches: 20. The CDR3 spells CALGGRIRRRGAVYTDKLIF. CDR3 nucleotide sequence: TGTGCTCTTGGGGGAAGGATACGACGGAGGGGGGCTGTGTACACCGATAAACTCATCTTT.

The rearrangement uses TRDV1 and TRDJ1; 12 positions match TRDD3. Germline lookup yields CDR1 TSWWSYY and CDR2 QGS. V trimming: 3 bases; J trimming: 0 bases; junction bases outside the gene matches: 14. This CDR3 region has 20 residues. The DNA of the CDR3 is TGTGCTCTTGGGGACCTCTTCCTTCTGGGGGATACGCGAAACACCGATAAACTCATCTTT. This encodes CALGDLFLLGDTRNTDKLIF.

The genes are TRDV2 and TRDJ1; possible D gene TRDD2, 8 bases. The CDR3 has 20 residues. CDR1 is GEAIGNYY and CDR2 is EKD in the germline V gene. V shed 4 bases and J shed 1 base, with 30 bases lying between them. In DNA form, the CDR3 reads TGTGCCTGTGATCCCTTCCTAGGTTGGGCGTCTGGGGGGTTCACCGATAAACTCATCTTT. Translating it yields CACDPFLGWASGGFTDKLIF.

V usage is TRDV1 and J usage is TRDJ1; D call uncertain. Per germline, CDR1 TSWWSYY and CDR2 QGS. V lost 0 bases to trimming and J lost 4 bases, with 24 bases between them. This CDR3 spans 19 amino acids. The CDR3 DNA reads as TGTGCTCTTGGGGAACTTAGAAGGCCTCCTTGTCCCACCTACGATAAACTCATCTTT. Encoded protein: CALGELRRPPCPTYDKLIF.

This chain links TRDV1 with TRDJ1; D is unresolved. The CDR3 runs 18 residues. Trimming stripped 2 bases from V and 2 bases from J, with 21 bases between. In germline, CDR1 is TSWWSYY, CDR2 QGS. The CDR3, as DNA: TGTGCTCTTGGGGAATTCCGAGTTTGGTCCGGGAGTACCGATAAACTCATCTTT. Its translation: CALGEFRVWSGSTDKLIF.

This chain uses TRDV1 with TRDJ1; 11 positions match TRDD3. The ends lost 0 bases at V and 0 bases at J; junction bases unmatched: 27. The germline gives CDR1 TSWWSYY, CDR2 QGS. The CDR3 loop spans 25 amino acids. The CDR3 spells CALGELGLPTLGWGILTHYTDKLIF. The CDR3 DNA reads TGTGCTCTTGGGGAACTCGGCCTTCCTACACTTGGCTGGGGGATACTGACTCACTACACCGATAAACTCATCTTT.

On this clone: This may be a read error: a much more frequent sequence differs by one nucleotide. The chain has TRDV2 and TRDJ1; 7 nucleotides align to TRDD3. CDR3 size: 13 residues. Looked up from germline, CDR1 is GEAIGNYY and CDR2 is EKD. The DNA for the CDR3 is TGTGCCTGTGCCACCCCCTGGGGGCCAAAACTCATCTTT. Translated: CACATPWGPKLIF.

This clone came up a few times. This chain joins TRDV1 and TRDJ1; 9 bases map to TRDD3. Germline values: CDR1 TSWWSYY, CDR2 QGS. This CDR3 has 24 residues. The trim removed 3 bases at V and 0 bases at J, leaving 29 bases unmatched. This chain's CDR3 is CALGEFSLPKLGDVPEWYTDKLIF. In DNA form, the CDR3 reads TGTGCTCTTGGGGAGTTTTCCCTACCTAAACTGGGGGACGTCCCCGAGTGGTACACCGATAAACTCATCTTT.

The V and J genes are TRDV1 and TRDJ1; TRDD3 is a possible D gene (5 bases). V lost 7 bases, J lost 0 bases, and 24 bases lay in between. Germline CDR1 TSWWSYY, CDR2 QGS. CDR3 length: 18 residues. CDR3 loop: CALEIPAGPTDHTDKLIF. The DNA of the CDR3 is TGTGCTCTTGAAATTCCCGCTGGGCCCACTGATCACACCGATAAACTCATCTTT.

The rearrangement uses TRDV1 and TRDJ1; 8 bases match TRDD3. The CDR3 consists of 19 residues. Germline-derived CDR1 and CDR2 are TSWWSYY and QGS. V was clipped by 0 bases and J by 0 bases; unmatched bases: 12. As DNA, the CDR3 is TGTGCTCTTGGGGAACTCACCACTGGGGGCTATAGGTACACCGATAAACTCATCTTT. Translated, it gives CALGELTTGGYRYTDKLIF.

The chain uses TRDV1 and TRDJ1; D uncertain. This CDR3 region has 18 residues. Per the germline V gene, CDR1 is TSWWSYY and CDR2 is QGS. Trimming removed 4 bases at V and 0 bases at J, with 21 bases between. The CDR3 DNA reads TGTGCTCTTGGGGTCCCGAGGGCTCCCGGACGGTACACCGATAAACTCATCTTT. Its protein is CALGVPRAPGRYTDKLIF.

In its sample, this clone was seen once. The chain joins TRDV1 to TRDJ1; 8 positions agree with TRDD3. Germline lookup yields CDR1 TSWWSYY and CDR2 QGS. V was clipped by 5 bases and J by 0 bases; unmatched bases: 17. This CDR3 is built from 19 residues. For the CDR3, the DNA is TGTGCTCTTGGGAAAGGCCGGGGGGATAATCGCCCTTACACCGATAAACTCATCTTT. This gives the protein CALGKGRGDNRPYTDKLIF.

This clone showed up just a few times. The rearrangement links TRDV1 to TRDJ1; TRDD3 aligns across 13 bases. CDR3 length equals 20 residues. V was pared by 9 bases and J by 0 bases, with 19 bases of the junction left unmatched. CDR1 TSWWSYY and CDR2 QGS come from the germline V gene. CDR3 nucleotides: TGTGCTCTGGCTTCCTTACTGGGGGATACGGGAGGGCGGTACACCGATAAACTCATCTTT. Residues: CALASLLGDTGGRYTDKLIF.

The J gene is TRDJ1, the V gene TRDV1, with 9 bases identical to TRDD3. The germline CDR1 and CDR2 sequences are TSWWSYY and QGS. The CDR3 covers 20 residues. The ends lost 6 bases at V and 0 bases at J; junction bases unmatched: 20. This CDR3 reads CALGEYSRGGIHSYTDKLIF. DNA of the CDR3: TGTGCTCTTGGAGAGTATTCACGGGGGGGGATACACTCGTACACCGATAAACTCATCTTT.

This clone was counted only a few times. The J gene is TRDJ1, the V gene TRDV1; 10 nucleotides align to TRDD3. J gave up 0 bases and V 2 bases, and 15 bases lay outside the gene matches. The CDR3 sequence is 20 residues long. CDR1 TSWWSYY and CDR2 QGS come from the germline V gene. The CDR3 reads CALGEGPLLGDLTYTDKLIF. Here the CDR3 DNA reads TGTGCTCTTGGGGAAGGGCCCCTACTGGGGGATCTCACGTACACCGATAAACTCATCTTT.